This TCR beta chain was profiled in a study of regulatory T cells in long-lasting Graves disease. The time point here: newly diagnosed GD, antithyroid drugs for less than 3 months. The TCR library was prepared using RNA isolated from PBMCs. CDR3 regions were amplified by Arm-PCR using iRepertoire HTBI primers to build TCR beta libraries. TCRdb reprocessed the multiplex PCR reads via MiXCR and lists one record per CDR3 protein. This table holds a few hundred thousand distinct CDR3 sequences, 15% found once. The same sample was also studied in work on T cells in Graves' hyperthyroidism and ophthalmopathy.

The sequenced sample was peripheral blood mononuclear cells (PBMCs), obtained at new diagnosis, from a patient treated with antithyroid drugs. The clonotype originates from a woman between 40 and 55 years old with Graves disease.

CDR3 DNA sequence: TGTGCCAGCAGGGACGGACAGGGGGTTAATCAGCCCCAGCATTTT. Its protein is CASRDGQGVNQPQHF. This chain connects TRBV28 to TRBJ1-5; 10 bases match TRBD1. This CDR3 spans 15 amino acids. V trimming: 6 bases; J trimming: 4 bases; junction bases outside the gene matches: 6. CDR1 and CDR2 (germline): MDHEN, SYDVKM.